This T cell receptor (beta chain) was identified in a study of vaccination effects on CD4 cells after COVID-19 (dated by TCRdb to between 2021 and 2022). For context, the study as a whole: Each participant got two doses of an mRNA SARS-CoV-2 vaccine, either BNT162b2 or mRNA-1273. The study compared SARS-CoV-2 spike-specific CD4+ TCR repertoires before and after mRNA vaccination in COVID-19 convalescent patients and infection-naive vaccine recipients. A total of 10 COVID-19 convalescent patients and a handful of SARS-CoV-2-naive healthy vaccine recipients were included in the full study. Cultures from other donors in the study were sequenced using the Oncomine TCR Beta short-read assay on an Illumina iSeq 100.

In regard to this clone: It has no known antigen specificity. Base qualities were left out, and no much larger clone turns up one base away.

In the ViraFEST assay, PBMC were stimulated with viral peptide pools, and TCR sequencing was then used to find antigen-specific CD4+ T cell clonotypes based on their expansion. After around ten days of culture, CD4+ T cells were isolated with the EasySep CD4+ T cell isolation kit. The absence of prior SARS-CoV-2 infection in healthy vaccine recipients was confirmed by negative nucleocapsid antibodies before and after vaccination. Each well held more than 1.5 million PBMC cultured in IMDM containing around 5% human AB serum, roughly 9.6 IU/ml IL-2 and gentamicin, along with around 9.1 ug/ml peptides. Half of the culture medium was replaced with fresh IL-2-containing medium on days 3 and 7. Unless noted otherwise, every peptide stimulation condition was cultured in triplicate wells. PBMC were separated from whole blood using Ficoll-Paque Plus gradient centrifugation and were then either cryopreserved at -140C or used fresh. The overlapping peptide pools covered the spike proteins of SARS-CoV-2 as well as those of the common cold coronaviruses HCoV-NL63, HCoV-OC43 and HCoV-229E. The QIAamp micro DNA kit was used to extract genomic DNA from the cultured CD4+ T cells.

The research as a whole found: Among healthy vaccine recipients, nearly all vaccine-induced clones were SARS-CoV-2 mono-reactive, and just 1 of 255 was cross-reactive with common cold coronaviruses. Limitations of the study were the small number of convalescent patients and the absence of early post-infection timepoints. Both infection-induced and vaccine-induced clones contracted markedly at late post-vaccination timepoints, which is consistent with waning T cell responses.

Based on the germline V gene (reference sequence), the CDR1 and CDR2 sequences are LNHDA and SQIVND. Counted from cysteine to phenylalanine, this CDR3 has 15 amino acids. Here the CDR3 DNA is all that survives: 45 bases in frame from base 1. For this chain, trimming is 6 bases at the V end and 6 bases at the J end, and the number of junction bases without a gene match is 7. Receptor libraries were prepared by the immunoSEQ multiplex PCR assay. TCR beta CDR3 sequencing was performed on DNA from the cultured, isolated CD4+ T cells. From the authors' description of their analysis: Non-productive TCR sequences were removed and reads were trimmed to the CDR3 region, keeping CDR3s of at least 7 amino acids. Antigen-specific clonotypes were identified with the MANAFEST web app by comparing expansion in peptide wells against reference cultures. For clones to be considered positive, expansion at FDR<0.05 versus reference and all other wells, an odds ratio above 5, and a frequency above 0.1% in two replicate wells were required. Cross-reactive clonotypes were defined as significantly expanded in SARS-CoV-2 spike wells and in at least one common cold coronavirus spike condition. CDR3 similarity was assessed by Levenshtein distance with the stringdist R package, and unrooted trees were built with ape in R 3.6.1. TCRdb mirrors the immuneACCESS table, restricted to in-frame sequences. Some clones are absent from its copies; in checked studies, under half trace to an unresolved V gene, and the reason for the others is unknown. V, J and clone size were drawn from that table, and D and trimming were deduced from the DNA. Counted in this sample were some 70,000 clones; 80% of them appeared once. 9% to 15% of the sample lies in the top ten.

The source was CD4+ T cells from PBMCs cultured with SARS-CoV-2 spike peptides, collected before COVID-19 vaccination. The sample's cell subset or site label, decoded: SARS-CoV-2 spike overlapping peptide pool stimulation. The clonotype comes from a human donor who received a COVID-19 vaccine. The sequence is built from TRBV19 and TRBJ2-2, with TRBD2 identical over 10 junction bases. CDR3 loop: CASRTGTSVPGELFF. Read as DNA, the sequence is TGTGCCAGTAGGACCGGGACTAGCGTCCCCGGGGAGCTGTTTTTT.